The 19 T cell receptor beta chains below come from one sample, sequenced in a study of identifying expanded T cells in peripheral blood. The method was immunoSEQ multiplex PCR; TCRdb's version includes in-frame clones alone and lacks a portion of them. The table records around 70,000 clones, roughly nine tenths of them present only once. Sequenced material: blood. These receptors all come from a person aged 18 to 75 in good health.

This chain links TRBV12-5 with TRBJ1-5, with D uncertain. Trimming pared 5 bases from V and 7 bases from J, leaving 9 bases between. The CDR3 covers 12 residues. The germline gives CDR1 LGHNT, CDR2 FRNRAP. The CDR3: CASGLLEQPQHF. CDR3 sequence (DNA): TGTGCTAGTGGTCTCCTCGAGCAGCCCCAGCATTTT.

The chain uses TRBV29-1 and TRBJ2-7; tentatively, D is TRBD1 (6 bases). The germline V and J ends were trimmed by 0 bases and 2 bases, with 11 bases remaining between them. Per the germline V gene, CDR1 is SQVTM and CDR2 is ANQGSEA. The CDR3 is 14 amino acids. The CDR3 DNA follows: TGCAGCGTTGAAGACCGGACAGCCCCCTACGAGCAGTACTTC. Its translation is CSVEDRTAPYEQYF.

This clone was seen more than once but under ten times. V gene TRBV7-2 combines with J gene TRBJ1-6; D gene unclear. The CDR3 has 14 residues. V shed 5 bases and J shed 10 bases, with 15 bases lying between them. Germline V gives CDR1 SGHTA, CDR2 FQGNSA. CDR3 amino acids: CASSDLYGRSPLHF. The CDR3, as DNA: TGTGCCAGCAGCGACCTTTACGGGAGATCACCCCTCCACTTT. The complete variable domain, with remaining parts taken from reference TRBV7-2 and TRBJ1-6, reads GAGVSQSPSNKVTEKGKDVELRCDPISGHTALYWYRQSLGQGLEFLIYFQGNSAPDKSGLPSDRFSAERTGGSVSTLTIQRTQQEDSAVYLCASSDLYGRSPLHFGNGTRLTVT.

The V gene is TRBV18, the J gene TRBJ2-1; D is undetermined. CDR1 is KGHSH and CDR2 is LQKENI in the germline V gene. The CDR3 runs to 14 residues. The V end was cut by 3 bases, the J end by 0 bases, with 6 bases between. The CDR3 loop reads CASSPESSYNEQFF. The CDR3 DNA sequence: TGTGCCAGCTCACCGGAAAGCTCCTACAATGAGCAGTTCTTC.

The V gene is TRBV2, the J gene TRBJ1-5; D may be TRBD1 (6 bases). The CDR3 loop spans 16 amino acids. From germline, CDR1 is SNHLY and CDR2 FYNNEI. Trimming left V 3 bases short and J 0 bases short, with 12 bases between. CDR3 residues: CASSDRGGDSNQPQHF. CDR3 DNA sequence: TGTGCCAGCAGTGACAGGGGTGGGGATAGCAATCAGCCCCAGCATTTT.

The gene calls are TRBV5-6 and TRBJ1-4, with 8 bases fitting TRBD1. Losses at the gene ends were 4 bases for V and 8 bases for J; bases not matched to a gene: 13. The CDR3 totals 16 residues. Germline assignment: CDR1 SGHDT and CDR2 YYEEEE. CDR3 amino acids: CASSGGTRDRPEKLFF. In DNA form, the CDR3 reads TGTGCCAGCAGCGGAGGGACCCGGGACAGGCCGGAAAAACTGTTTTTT.

This chain connects TRBV20-1 to TRBJ1-2; the D is unclear. The CDR3 runs to 11 residues. Trimming stripped 3 bases from V and 8 bases from J, with 10 bases between. CDR1 is DFQATT and CDR2 is SNEGSKA in the germline V gene (reference sequence). CDR3 sequence: CSASRREGYTF. DNA for the CDR3: TGCAGTGCTAGTCGCCGAGAGGGCTACACCTTC.

This sequence joins TRBV6-1 and TRBJ1-5; 9 bases line up with TRBD1. Germline CDR1 and CDR2: MNHNS and SASEGT. With 6 bases clipped from V and 0 bases from J, the junction kept 3 bases outside the gene matches. The CDR3 covers 15 residues. The CDR3 DNA reads TGTGCCAGCAGCCCACAGGGGGCTAGCAATCAGCCCCAGCATTTT. It codes for CASSPQGASNQPQHF.

The chain is built from TRBV7-8 and TRBJ2-7, with 8 bases lining up with TRBD1. J gave up 4 bases and V 5 bases, and 16 bases lay outside the gene matches. CDR1 is SGHVS, CDR2 FQNEAQ, per germline. This CDR3 region has 17 residues. The CDR3 DNA reads as TGTGCCAGCAGCGACCCACCAGGGGGCGCGGGTTCGTACGAGCAGTACTTC. Protein: CASSDPPGGAGSYEQYF.

The chain links TRBV2 to TRBJ2-5; the D is unclear. The closer fit of TRBJ2-7 to the DNA end suggests the J call may be wrong. This CDR3 is built from 12 residues. Germline loops: CDR1 SNHLY, CDR2 FYNNEI. The CDR3 is CASSSTAYEQYF. Written as DNA, the CDR3 is TGTGCCAGCAGTTCTACAGCCTACGAGCAGTACTTC.

V gene TRBV29-1 combines with J gene TRBJ2-1; TRBD2 matches 9 bases. Germline V CDR1 and CDR2: SQVTM, ANQGSEA. V was clipped by 3 bases and J by 2 bases; unmatched bases: 5. The CDR3 consists of 15 residues. The CDR3 coding sequence is TGCAGCGTTGAGCCTCCTAGCGGGGCCTACAATGAGCAGTTCTTC. It codes for CSVEPPSGAYNEQFF.

This clone was picked up one time. V usage is TRBV4-1 and J usage is TRBJ2-5, with 11 bases identical to TRBD2. The CDR3 is 16 amino acids. Unmatched junction bases numbered 7, after V lost 0 bases and J lost 7 bases. Looked up from germline, CDR1 is MGHRA and CDR2 is YSYEKL. Written as DNA, the CDR3 is TGCGCCAGCAGCCAAGAAGTAGCGGGAGGGGGGTGGACCCAGTACTTC. It yields the protein CASSQEVAGGGWTQYF.

The chain links TRBV19 to TRBJ2-5, with D possibly being TRBD2 (5 bases). V dropped 6 bases and J dropped 2 bases, with 13 bases sitting between them. The CDR3 is 14 residues long. The germline CDR1 and CDR2 sequences are LNHDA and SQIVND (reference sequence). CDR3: CASSLGRTQETQYF. The CDR3 DNA reads TGTGCCAGTAGCCTGGGTAGGACTCAAGAGACCCAGTACTTC.

This rearrangement joins TRBV7-2 to TRBJ2-1; 9 bases align to TRBD2. This CDR3 is built from 16 residues. The trim removed 5 bases at V and 2 bases at J, leaving 7 bases unmatched. Germline V gene sequence: CDR1 SGHTA, CDR2 FQGNSA. The CDR3 loop is CASSGRGLAAYNEQFF. CDR3 bases: TGTGCCAGCAGCGGACGGGGACTAGCAGCCTACAATGAGCAGTTCTTC. Based on the CDR3 plus reference TRBV7-2 and TRBJ2-1, the full variable domain is GAGVSQSPSNKVTEKGKDVELRCDPISGHTALYWYRQSLGQGLEFLIYFQGNSAPDKSGLPSDRFSAERTGGSVSTLTIQRTQQEDSAVYLCASSGRGLAAYNEQFFGPGTRLTVL.

This chain joins TRBV9 and TRBJ2-7, with 10 positions matching TRBD2. This CDR3 spans 15 amino acids. Unmatched junction bases numbered 3, after V lost 0 bases and J lost 3 bases. The germline CDR1 and CDR2 sequences are SGDLS and YYNGEE. In DNA, the CDR3 is TGTGCCAGCAGCGTAGGAATAGCGGGGGGCTACGAGCAGTACTTC. It is translated as CASSVGIAGGYEQYF.

The chain has TRBV9 and TRBJ2-7; no definite D call. The length of the CDR3 is 15 residues. CDR1 is SGDLS and CDR2 is YYNGEE in the germline V gene. The V end lost 0 bases, the J end lost 2 bases, and 12 bases lay between the germline ends. CDR3 coding DNA: TGTGCCAGCAGCGTAGGGCCGGGCTCAGCCTACGAGCAGTACTTC. It translates to CASSVGPGSAYEQYF.

This chain uses TRBV2 with TRBJ1-1; D gene unclear. The V and J ends lost 4 bases and 2 bases respectively, with 8 bases between them. Germline loops: CDR1 SNHLY, CDR2 FYNNEI. This CDR3 is built from 13 residues. This CDR3 reads CASSAWGNTEAFF. Here the CDR3 DNA reads TGTGCCAGCAGTGCCTGGGGAAACACTGAAGCTTTCTTT.

This chain uses TRBV27 with TRBJ1-1; D is undetermined. The CDR3 totals 13 residues. Trimming stripped 6 bases from V and 7 bases from J, with 15 bases between. Germline V gene data show CDR1 as MNHEY and CDR2 as SMNVEV (reference sequence). CDR3 residues: CASSLGPGSEAFF. In DNA, the CDR3 is TGTGCCAGCAGCTTGGGCCCCGGGAGTGAAGCTTTCTTT.

The chain couples TRBV11-3 to TRBJ2-7; TRBD2 might be the D (5 bases). Germline lookup yields CDR1 SGHNT and CDR2 YENEEA. CDR3 length: 15 residues. Trimming took 4 bases from V and 6 from J, leaving 19 bases between them. The CDR3 spells CASSSGRGSWGEQYF. The DNA of the CDR3 is TGTGCCAGCAGCTCCGGCCGGGGAAGTTGGGGCGAGCAGTACTTC. The variable domain in full, with the rest retrieved from reference TRBV11-3 and TRBJ2-7, is EAGVVQSPRYKIIEKKQPVAFWCNPISGHNTLYWYLQNLGQGPELLIRYENEEAVDDSQLPKDRFSAERLKGVDSTLKIQPAELGDSAVYLCASSSGRGSWGEQYFGPGTRLTVT.